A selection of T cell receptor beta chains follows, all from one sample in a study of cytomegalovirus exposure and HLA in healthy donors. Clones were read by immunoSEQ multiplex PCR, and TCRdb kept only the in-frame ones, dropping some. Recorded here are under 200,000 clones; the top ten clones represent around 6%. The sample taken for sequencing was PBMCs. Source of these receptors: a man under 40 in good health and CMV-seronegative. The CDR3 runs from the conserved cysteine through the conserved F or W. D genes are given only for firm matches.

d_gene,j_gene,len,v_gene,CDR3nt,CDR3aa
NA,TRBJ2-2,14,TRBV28,TGTGCCAGCGGACTACCGAAGAACACCGGGGAGCTGTTTTTT,CASGLPKNTGELFF
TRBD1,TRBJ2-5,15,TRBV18,TGTGCCAGCTCACTACCCTACAGGGGCTGGGAGACCCAGTACTTC,CASSLPYRGWETQYF
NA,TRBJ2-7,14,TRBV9,TGTGCCAGCAGCGGCCGGGACAACTCCTACGAGCAGTACTTC,CASSGRDNSYEQYF
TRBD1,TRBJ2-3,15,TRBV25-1,TGTGCCAGCAGCTCACGAGGGGGCGCGGTAGATACGCAGTATTTT,CASSSRGGAVDTQYF
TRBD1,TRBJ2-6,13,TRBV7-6,TGTGCCAGCAGCTTGACAGGGTCCAACGTCCTGACTTTC,CASSLTGSNVLTF
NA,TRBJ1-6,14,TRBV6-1,TGTGCCAGCAGACGGGGGTTTGATAATTCACCCCTCCACTTT,CASRRGFDNSPLHF
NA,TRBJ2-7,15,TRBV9,TGTGCCAGCAGCGCGAGGGCAGAACTATCCTACGAGCAGTACTTC,CASSARAELSYEQYF
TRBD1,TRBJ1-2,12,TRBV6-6,TGTGCCAGCAGTTATCTGACAGGGGACTACACCTTC,CASSYLTGDYTF
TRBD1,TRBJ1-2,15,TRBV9,TGTGCCAGCAGCGAGGGGACAGGGAAGACCTATGGCTACACCTTC,CASSEGTGKTYGYTF
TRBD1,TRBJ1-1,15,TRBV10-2,TGCGCCAGCAGTGAACAGGGGGCAGAAGGGACTGAAGCTTTCTTT,CASSEQGAEGTEAFF
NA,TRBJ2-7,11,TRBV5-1,TGCGCCAGCAGCTTCGACACGGAGCAGTACTTC,CASSFDTEQYF
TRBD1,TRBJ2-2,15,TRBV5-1,TGCGCCAGCAGCTTAATGGACAGGGAAACCGGGGAGCTGTTTTTT,CASSLMDRETGELFF
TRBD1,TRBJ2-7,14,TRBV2,TGTGCCAGCAGCGTTCCCGGGACAGGGACCGAGCAGTACTTC,CASSVPGTGTEQYF
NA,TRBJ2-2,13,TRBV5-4,TGTGCCAGCAGCTTGACAGTCCCTGGGGAGCTGTTTTTT,CASSLTVPGELFF
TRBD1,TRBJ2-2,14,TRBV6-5,TGTGCCAGCGGGAGCAGGGGGCGTTCCGGGGAGCTGTTTTTT,CASGSRGRSGELFF
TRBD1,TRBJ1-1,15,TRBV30,TGTGCCTGGAGTACACCCGACAGGGAAGACACTGAAGCTTTCTTT,CAWSTPDREDTEAFF
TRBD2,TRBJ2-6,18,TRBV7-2,TGTGCCAGCAGCTTTGGACTAGCGGGGGGAGGGAGGGCCAACGTCCTGACTTTC,CASSFGLAGGGRANVLTF
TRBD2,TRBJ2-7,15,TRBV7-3,TGTGCCAGCAGCTTGGACCGGACTAGGATCTACGAGCAGTACTTC,CASSLDRTRIYEQYF
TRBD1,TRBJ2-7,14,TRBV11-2,TGTGCCAGCATGGGGGGGACAGGGCCCTACGAGCAGTACTTC,CASMGGTGPYEQYF
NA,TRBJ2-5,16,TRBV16,TGTGCCAGCAGCCAATGGTCCGACTCACGGTTATGGACCCAGTACTTC,CASSQWSDSRLWTQYF
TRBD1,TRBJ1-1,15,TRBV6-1,TGTGCCAGCAGTGACCCGACAGGGGGGAACACTGAAGCTTTCTTT,CASSDPTGGNTEAFF
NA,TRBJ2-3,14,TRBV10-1,TGCGCCAGCAGCGAGAGACAGGACACAGATACGCAGTATTTT,CASSERQDTDTQYF
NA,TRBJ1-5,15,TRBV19,TGTGCCAGTAGTATATCCCGGACAGTCAATCAGCCCCAGCATTTT,CASSISRTVNQPQHF
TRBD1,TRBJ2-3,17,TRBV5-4,TGTGCCAGCAGCCCCCCAGTGGGGGACAGGGGACCGGATACGCAGTATTTT,CASSPPVGDRGPDTQYF
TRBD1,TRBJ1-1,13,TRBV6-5,TGTGCCAGCAGTTACCCGACAGGGACTGAAGCTTTCTTT,CASSYPTGTEAFF
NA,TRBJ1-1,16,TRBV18,TGTGCCAGCTCCCGTGGCGGGGGGGCGGGAAACACTGAAGCTTTCTTT,CASSRGGGAGNTEAFF
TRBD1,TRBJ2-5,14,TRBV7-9,TGTGCCAGCCGGAGAAGGGGGCCTAAAGAGACCCAGTACTTC,CASRRRGPKETQYF
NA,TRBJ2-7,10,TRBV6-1,TGTGCCACCTCCTCTGGCGGGCAGTACTTC,CATSSGGQYF
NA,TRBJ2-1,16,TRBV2,TGTGCCAGCAGTGCCCCACGAGGAGCGGTGGGAAATGAGCAGTTCTTC,CASSAPRGAVGNEQFF
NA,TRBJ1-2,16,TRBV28,TGTGCCAGCAGTTTATTCGGGCAGGGCCGGCAGGATGGCTACACCTTC,CASSLFGQGRQDGYTF
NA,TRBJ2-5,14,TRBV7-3,TGTGCCAGCAGCCCAGGGGATTGGAGCGAGACCCAGTACTTC,CASSPGDWSETQYF
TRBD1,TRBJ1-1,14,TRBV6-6,TGTGCCAGCAGTTCGACAGGGGGATCCACTGAAGCTTTCTTT,CASSSTGGSTEAFF
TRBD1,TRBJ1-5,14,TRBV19,TGTGCCAGTAGGGACAGGGATCGGGGTCAGCCCCAGCATTTT,CASRDRDRGQPQHF
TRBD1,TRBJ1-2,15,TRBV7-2,TGTGCCAGCAGCCGCCGGGACAGGGGGCAGGATGGCTACACCTTC,CASSRRDRGQDGYTF
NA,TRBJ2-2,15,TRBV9,TGTGCCAGCAGCGTGCCGGGGATCTTCACCGGGGAGCTGTTTTTT,CASSVPGIFTGELFF
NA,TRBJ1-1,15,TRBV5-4,TGTGCCAGCAGCTTGGACACGAACGAGGTCACTGAAGCTTTCTTT,CASSLDTNEVTEAFF
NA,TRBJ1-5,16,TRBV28,TGTGCCAGCAGTTTGGACAGAAGCTATAGCAATCAGCCCCAGCATTTT,CASSLDRSYSNQPQHF
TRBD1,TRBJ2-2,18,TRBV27,TGTGCCAGCAGTCGTATCCGGGACAGCGTCCAGATCACCGGGGAGCTGTTTTTT,CASSRIRDSVQITGELFF
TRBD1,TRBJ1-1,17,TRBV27,TGTGCCAGCACCTCAAAGGGGACAGGGGGCGGCCCATTTCGAGCTTTCTTT,CASTSKGTGGGPFRAFF
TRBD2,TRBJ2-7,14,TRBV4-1,TGCGCCAGCAGCCACCCCTGGGAGGGTCCCGAGCAGTACTTC,CASSHPWEGPEQYF
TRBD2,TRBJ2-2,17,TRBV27,TGTGCCAGCAGTTTATACGGACTAGCGGGGCCCGGCGGGGAGCTGTTTTTT,CASSLYGLAGPGGELFF
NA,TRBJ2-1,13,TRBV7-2,TGTGCCAGCAGTCCACCCCGGACACCAGAGCAGTTCTTC,CASSPPRTPEQFF
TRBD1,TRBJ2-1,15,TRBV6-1,TGTGCCAGCAGTGAATTTACAGGGGCCCTCGGTGAGCAGTTCTTC,CASSEFTGALGEQFF
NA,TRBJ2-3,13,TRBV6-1,TGTGCCAGCACGAGGGTAGGGACAGATACGCAGTATTTT,CASTRVGTDTQYF
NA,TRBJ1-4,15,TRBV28,TGTGCCAGCAGTTTTCCCGGGACTGGGAGGTTAGGGCTGTTTTTT,CASSFPGTGRLGLFF
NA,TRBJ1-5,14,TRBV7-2,TGTGCCAGCAGCGCCTACTATAGCAATCAGCCCCAGCATTTT,CASSAYYSNQPQHF
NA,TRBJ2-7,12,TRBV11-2,TGTGCCAGCAGCTCTATTGGCTACGAGCAGTACTTC,CASSSIGYEQYF
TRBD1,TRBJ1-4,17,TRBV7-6,TGTGCCAGCAGCTTATTTGCAGGGGGCGAATCTAATGAAAAACTGTTTTTT,CASSLFAGGESNEKLFF
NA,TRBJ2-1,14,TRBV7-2,TGTGCCAGCAACCCCGGGGTTTCCTACAATGAGCAGTTCTTC,CASNPGVSYNEQFF
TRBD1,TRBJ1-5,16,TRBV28,TGTGCCAGCAGTTTGTCCGGGACAGGGGGCCGTCAGCCCCAGCATTTT,CASSLSGTGGRQPQHF
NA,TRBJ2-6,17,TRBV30,TGTGCCTGGAGTGTAGTATGGAGCAACTCTGGGGCCAACGTCCTGACTTTC,CAWSVVWSNSGANVLTF
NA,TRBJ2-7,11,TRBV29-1,TGCAGCGTTGAAGACTCCTACGAGCAGTACTTC,CSVEDSYEQYF
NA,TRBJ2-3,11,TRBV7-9,TGTGCCAGTATCCTCACAGATACGCAGTATTTT,CASILTDTQYF
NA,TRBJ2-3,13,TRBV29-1,TGCAGCGTTGCGGTATCTAGCACAGATACGCAGTATTTT,CSVAVSSTDTQYF